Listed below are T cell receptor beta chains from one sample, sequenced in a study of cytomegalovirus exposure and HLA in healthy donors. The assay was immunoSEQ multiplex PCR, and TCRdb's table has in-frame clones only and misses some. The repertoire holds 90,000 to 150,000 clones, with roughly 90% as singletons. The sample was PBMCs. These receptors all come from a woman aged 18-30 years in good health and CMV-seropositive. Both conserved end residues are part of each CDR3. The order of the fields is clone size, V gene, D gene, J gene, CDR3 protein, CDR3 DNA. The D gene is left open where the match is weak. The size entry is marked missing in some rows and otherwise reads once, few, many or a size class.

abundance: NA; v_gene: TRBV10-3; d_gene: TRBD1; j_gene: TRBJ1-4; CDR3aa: CAISGTGAGNEKLFF; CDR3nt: TGTGCCATCAGTGGGACAGGGGCCGGCAATGAAAAACTGTTTTTT
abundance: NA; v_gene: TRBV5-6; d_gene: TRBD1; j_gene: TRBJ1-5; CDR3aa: CASSFWTGGNQPQHF; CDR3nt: TGTGCCAGCAGCTTCTGGACAGGAGGCAATCAGCCCCAGCATTTT
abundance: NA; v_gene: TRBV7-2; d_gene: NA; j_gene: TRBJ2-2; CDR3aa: CASSPVFTGSGELFF; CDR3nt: TGTGCCAGCAGCCCCGTGTTTACGGGTTCCGGGGAGCTGTTTTTT
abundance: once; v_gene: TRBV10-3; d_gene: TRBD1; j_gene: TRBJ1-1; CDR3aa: CASLGTGITEAFF; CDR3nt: TGTGCCAGCCTCGGGACAGGCATCACTGAAGCTTTCTTT
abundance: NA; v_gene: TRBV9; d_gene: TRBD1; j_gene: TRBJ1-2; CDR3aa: CASSHKTGGEGGYTF; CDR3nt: TGTGCCAGCAGCCATAAGACAGGGGGCGAGGGGGGCTACACCTTC
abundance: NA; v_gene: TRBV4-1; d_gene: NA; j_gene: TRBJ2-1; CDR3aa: CASSYEDNEQFF; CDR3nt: TGCGCCAGCAGCTACGAGGACAATGAGCAGTTCTTC
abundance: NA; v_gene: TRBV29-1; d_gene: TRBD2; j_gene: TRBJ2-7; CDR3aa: CSARGTSGRAEQYF; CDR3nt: TGCAGCGCCCGAGGGACTAGCGGACGGGCCGAGCAGTACTTC
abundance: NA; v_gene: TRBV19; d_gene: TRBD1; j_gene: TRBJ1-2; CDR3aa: CASNGQGGYGYTF; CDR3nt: TGTGCCAGTAATGGACAGGGTGGCTATGGCTACACCTTC
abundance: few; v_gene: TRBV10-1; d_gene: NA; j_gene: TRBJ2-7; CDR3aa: CATERSRYF; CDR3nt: TGCGCCACGGAGCGGTCACGGTACTTC
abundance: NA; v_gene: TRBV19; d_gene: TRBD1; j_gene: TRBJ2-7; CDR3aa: CASSLDRGFSYEQYF; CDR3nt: TGTGCCAGTAGCCTTGACAGGGGATTCTCCTACGAGCAGTACTTC
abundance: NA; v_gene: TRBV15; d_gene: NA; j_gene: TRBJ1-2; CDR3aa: CATSKGQNYGYTF; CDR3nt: TGTGCCACCAGCAAAGGACAGAACTATGGCTACACCTTC
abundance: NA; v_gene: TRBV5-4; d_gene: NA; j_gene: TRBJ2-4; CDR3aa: CASSLDRYPSVQYF; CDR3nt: TGTGCCAGCAGCTTGGACAGGTATCCATCCGTTCAGTACTTC
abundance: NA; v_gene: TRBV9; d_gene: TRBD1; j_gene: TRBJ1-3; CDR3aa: CASSADRAGNTIYF; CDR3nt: TGTGCCAGCAGCGCGGACAGGGCTGGAAACACCATATATTTT
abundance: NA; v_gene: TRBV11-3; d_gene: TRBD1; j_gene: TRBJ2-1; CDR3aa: CASSLTGDKQFF; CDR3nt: TGTGCCAGCAGCCTAACAGGGGACAAGCAGTTCTTC
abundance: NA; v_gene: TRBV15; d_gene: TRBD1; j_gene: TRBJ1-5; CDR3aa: CATSSHGTGVSNQPQHF; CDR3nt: TGTGCCACCAGCAGTCACGGGACAGGGGTCAGCAATCAGCCCCAGCATTTT
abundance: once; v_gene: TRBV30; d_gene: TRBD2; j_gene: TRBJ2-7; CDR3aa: CAWSVSGTSGRLYEQYF; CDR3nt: TGTGCCTGGAGTGTAAGTGGGACTAGCGGGAGGCTTTACGAGCAGTACTTC
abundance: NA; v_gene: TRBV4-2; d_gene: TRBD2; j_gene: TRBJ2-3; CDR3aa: CASSQAGGPADTQYF; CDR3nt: TGTGCCAGCAGCCAAGCGGGAGGGCCAGCAGATACGCAGTATTTT
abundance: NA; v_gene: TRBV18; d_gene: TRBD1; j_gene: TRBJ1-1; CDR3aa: CASSTGTGGETEAFF; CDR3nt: TGTGCCAGCTCGACCGGGACAGGGGGCGAGACTGAAGCTTTCTTT
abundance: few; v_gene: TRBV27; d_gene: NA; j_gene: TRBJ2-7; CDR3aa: CASSPWPGVEYF; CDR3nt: TGTGCCAGCAGTCCGTGGCCGGGGGTGGAGTACTTC
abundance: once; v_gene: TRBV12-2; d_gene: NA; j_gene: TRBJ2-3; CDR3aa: CASRCHRGRKGTDTQYF; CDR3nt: TGTGCAAGTCGCTGTCACAGGGGGCGGAAGGGCACAGATACGCAGTATTTT
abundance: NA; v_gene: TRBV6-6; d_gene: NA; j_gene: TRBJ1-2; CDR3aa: CASSYSQGPGYTF; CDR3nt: TGTGCCAGCAGTTACTCACAGGGTCCTGGCTACACCTTC
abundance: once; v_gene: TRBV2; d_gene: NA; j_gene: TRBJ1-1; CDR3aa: CASSEASRGTEAFF; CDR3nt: TGTGCCAGCAGTGAAGCATCCCGCGGGACTGAAGCTTTCTTT
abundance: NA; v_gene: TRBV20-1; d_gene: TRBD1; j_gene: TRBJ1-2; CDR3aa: CSASDRDGYTF; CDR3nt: TGCAGTGCTTCTGACAGGGACGGCTACACCTTC
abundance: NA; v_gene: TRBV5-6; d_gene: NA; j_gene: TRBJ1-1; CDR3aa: CASRDGMMNTEAFF; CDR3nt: TGTGCCAGCAGAGACGGGATGATGAACACTGAAGCTTTCTTT
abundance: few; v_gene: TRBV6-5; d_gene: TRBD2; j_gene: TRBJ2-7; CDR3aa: CASSYSLAGGPYEQYF; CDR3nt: TGTGCCAGCAGTTACTCCCTAGCGGGGGGGCCATACGAGCAGTACTTC
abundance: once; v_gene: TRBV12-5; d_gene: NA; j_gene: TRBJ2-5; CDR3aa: CASGLVGGPQYF; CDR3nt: TGTGCTAGTGGTTTGGTAGGTGGGCCCCAGTACTTC
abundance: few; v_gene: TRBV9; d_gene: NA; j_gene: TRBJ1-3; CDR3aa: CASSVEGNTIYF; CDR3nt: TGTGCCAGCAGCGTCGAGGGAAACACCATATATTTT
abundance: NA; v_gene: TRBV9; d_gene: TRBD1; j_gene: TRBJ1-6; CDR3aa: CASSVDRGDNSPLHF; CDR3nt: TGTGCCAGCAGCGTAGACAGGGGTGATAATTCACCCCTCCACTTT
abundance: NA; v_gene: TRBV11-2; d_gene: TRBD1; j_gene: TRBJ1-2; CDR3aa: CASSPQGVFREGYTF; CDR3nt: TGTGCCAGCAGCCCCCAGGGGGTATTCAGGGAGGGCTACACCTTC
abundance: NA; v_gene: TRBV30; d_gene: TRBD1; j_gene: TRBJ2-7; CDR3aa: CAWSTGTGAYEQYF; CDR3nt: TGTGCCTGGAGTACGGGGACAGGGGCCTACGAGCAGTACTTC
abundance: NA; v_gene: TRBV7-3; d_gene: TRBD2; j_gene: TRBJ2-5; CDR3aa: CASSSRTSGRVAETQYF; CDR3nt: TGTGCCAGCAGCTCCCGGACTAGCGGGAGGGTAGCTGAGACCCAGTACTTC
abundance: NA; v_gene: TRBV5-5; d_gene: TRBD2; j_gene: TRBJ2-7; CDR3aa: CASSLKREHSYEQYF; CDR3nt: TGTGCCAGCAGCTTGAAGCGGGAACACTCCTACGAGCAGTACTTC
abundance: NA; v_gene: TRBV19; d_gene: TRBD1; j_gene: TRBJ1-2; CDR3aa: CASSAGQGRISYGYTF; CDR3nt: TGTGCCAGTAGTGCTGGACAGGGGAGGATCTCCTATGGCTACACCTTC
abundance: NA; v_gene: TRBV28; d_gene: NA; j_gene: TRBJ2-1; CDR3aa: CASRARGHPGNEQFF; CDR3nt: TGTGCCAGCCGTGCGAGGGGACACCCAGGGAATGAGCAGTTCTTC
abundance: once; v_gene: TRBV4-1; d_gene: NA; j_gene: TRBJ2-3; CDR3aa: CASSFARGDTQYF; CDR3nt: TGCGCCAGCAGTTTCGCCCGGGGTGATACGCAGTATTTT
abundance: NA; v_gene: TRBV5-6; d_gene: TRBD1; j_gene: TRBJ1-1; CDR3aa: CASSLRGWTGRDTEAFF; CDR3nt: TGTGCCAGCAGCTTGAGAGGATGGACAGGGAGAGACACTGAAGCTTTCTTT
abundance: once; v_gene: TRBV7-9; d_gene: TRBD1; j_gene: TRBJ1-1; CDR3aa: CASSLPTHRDRVTEAFF; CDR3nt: TGTGCCAGCAGCTTACCAACGCACCGGGACAGGGTCACTGAAGCTTTCTTT
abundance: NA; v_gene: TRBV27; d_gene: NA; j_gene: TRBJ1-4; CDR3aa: CASSFSGVGEKLFF; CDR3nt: TGTGCCAGCAGTTTTAGTGGAGTGGGTGAAAAACTGTTTTTT
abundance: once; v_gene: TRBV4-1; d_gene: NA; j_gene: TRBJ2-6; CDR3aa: CASSQNTAGVSGANVLTF; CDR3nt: TGCGCCAGCAGCCAGAACACAGCAGGGGTTAGCGGGGCCAACGTCCTGACTTTC
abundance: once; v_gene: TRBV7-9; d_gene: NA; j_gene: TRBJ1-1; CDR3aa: CASSLVQGEAFF; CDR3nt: TGTGCCAGCAGCTTAGTCCAGGGGGAAGCTTTCTTT
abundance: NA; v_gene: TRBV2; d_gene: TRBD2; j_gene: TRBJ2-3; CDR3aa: CASRDGLALSTDTQYF; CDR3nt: TGTGCCAGCAGAGATGGACTAGCGCTTAGCACAGATACGCAGTATTTT
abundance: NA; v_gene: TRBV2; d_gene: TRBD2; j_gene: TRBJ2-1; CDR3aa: CASSDLASGRGDEQFF; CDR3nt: TGTGCCAGCAGTGACCTTGCTAGCGGGAGAGGGGATGAGCAGTTCTTC
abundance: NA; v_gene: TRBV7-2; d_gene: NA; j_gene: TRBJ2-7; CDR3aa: CASSLVSGYEQYF; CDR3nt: TGTGCCAGCAGCTTGGTTTCGGGATACGAGCAGTACTTC
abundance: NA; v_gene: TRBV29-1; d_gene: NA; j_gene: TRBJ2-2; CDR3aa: CSARDSNGELFF; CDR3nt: TGCAGCGCCCGCGATAGTAACGGGGAGCTGTTTTTT
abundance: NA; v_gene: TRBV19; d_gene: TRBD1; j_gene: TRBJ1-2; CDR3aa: CASSRQGRSNYGYTF; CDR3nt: TGTGCCAGTAGCAGACAGGGAAGGTCAAACTATGGCTACACCTTC
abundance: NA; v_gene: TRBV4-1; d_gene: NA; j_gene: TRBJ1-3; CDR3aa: CASSPGAFSGNTIYF; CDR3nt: TGCGCCAGCAGCCCGGGAGCTTTCTCTGGAAACACCATATATTTT
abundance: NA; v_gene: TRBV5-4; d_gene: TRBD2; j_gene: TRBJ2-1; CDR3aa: CASSLVAGPGNEQFF; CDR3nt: TGTGCCAGCAGCTTGGTAGCGGGTCCGGGAAATGAGCAGTTCTTC
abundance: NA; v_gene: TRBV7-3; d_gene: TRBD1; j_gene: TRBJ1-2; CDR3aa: CASSVSPQGAMDGYTF; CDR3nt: TGTGCCAGCAGCGTTTCCCCCCAGGGGGCTATGGATGGCTACACCTTC
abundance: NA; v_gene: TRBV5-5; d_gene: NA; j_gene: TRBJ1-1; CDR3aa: CASSLDHGGPEAFF; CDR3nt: TGTGCCAGCAGCTTGGATCACGGAGGGCCAGAAGCTTTCTTT
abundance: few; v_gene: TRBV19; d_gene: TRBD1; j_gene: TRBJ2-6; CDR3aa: CASSGQGAGANVLTF; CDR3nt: TGTGCCAGTAGTGGACAGGGGGCTGGGGCCAACGTCCTGACTTTC
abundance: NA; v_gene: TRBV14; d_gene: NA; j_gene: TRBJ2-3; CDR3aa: CASSQGHYSTDTQYF; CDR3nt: TGTGCCAGCAGCCAAGGCCACTATAGCACAGATACGCAGTATTTT
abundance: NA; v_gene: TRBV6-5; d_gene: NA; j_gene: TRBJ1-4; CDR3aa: CASSWGATNEKLFF; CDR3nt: TGTGCCAGCAGTTGGGGCGCAACTAATGAAAAACTGTTTTTT
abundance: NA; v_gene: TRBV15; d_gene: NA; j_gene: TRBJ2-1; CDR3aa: CATSRDWLAEQFF; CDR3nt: TGTGCCACCAGCAGAGATTGGCTAGCTGAGCAGTTCTTC
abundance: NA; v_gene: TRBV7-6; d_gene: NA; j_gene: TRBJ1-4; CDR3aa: CASSLVPARLNEKLFF; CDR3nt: TGTGCCAGCAGCTTAGTGCCGGCCAGGCTCAATGAAAAACTGTTTTTT
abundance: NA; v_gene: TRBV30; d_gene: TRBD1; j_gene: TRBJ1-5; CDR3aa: CAWSEGGPEPQHF; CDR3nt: TGTGCCTGGAGTGAAGGGGGCCCCGAGCCCCAGCATTTT
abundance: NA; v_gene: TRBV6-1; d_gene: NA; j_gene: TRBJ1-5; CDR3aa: CASSVSGNQPQHF; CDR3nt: TGTGCCAGCAGTGTCTCAGGCAATCAGCCCCAGCATTTT
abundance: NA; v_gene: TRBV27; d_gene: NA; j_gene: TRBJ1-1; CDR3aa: CASSSSGFEAFF; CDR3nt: TGTGCCAGCAGTTCCTCAGGGTTTGAAGCTTTCTTT
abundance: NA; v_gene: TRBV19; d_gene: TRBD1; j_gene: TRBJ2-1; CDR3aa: CASSVPGQGVDEQFF; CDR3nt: TGTGCCAGTAGTGTACCGGGACAGGGGGTCGATGAGCAGTTCTTC
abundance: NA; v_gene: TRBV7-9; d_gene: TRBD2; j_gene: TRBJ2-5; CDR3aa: CASSLAGLAEETQYF; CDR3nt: TGTGCCAGCAGCTTAGCTGGACTAGCGGAAGAGACCCAGTACTTC
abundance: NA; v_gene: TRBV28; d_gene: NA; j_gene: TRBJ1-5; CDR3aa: CASSLARGRNQPQHF; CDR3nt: TGTGCCAGCAGTTTAGCCAGGGGACGGAATCAGCCCCAGCATTTT